The present T cell receptor (beta chain) was sequenced within a study of control samples from healthy donors and cancer patients. Germline-derived CDR1 and CDR2 are LGHDT and YNNKEL (reference sequence). CDR3 length equals 16 residues. After removal of 2 bases from V and 1 base from J, the junction contained 5 bases not matched to a gene. Libraries were prepared by immunoSEQ multiplex PCR; TCRdb keeps only in-frame clonotypes and omits some of them. The profile shows over 25,000 clones, roughly nine tenths of them singletons. This receptor was obtained from a female donor with melanoma. Source material: formalin-fixed, paraffin-embedded tissue. V and J are TRBV3-1 (or the pseudogene TRBV3-2) and TRBJ2-5, with 9 bases fitting TRBD1. DNA for the CDR3: TGTGCCAGCAGCCAACGAGGGACAGGGATCCAAGAGACCCAGTACTTC. This gives the protein CASSQRGTGIQETQYF.